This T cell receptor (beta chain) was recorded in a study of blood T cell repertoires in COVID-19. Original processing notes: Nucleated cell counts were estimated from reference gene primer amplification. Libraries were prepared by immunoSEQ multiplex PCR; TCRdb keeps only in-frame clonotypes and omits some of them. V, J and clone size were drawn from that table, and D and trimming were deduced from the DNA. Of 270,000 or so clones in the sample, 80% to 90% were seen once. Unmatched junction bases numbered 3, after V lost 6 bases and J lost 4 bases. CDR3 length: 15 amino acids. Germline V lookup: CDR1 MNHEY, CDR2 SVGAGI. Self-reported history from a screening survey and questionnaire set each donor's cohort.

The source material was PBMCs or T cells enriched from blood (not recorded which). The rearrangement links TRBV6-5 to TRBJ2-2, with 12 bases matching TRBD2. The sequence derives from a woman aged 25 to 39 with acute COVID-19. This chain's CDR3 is CASRGLAGTTGELFF. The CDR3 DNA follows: TGTGCCAGCAGAGGACTAGCGGGAACCACCGGGGAGCTGTTTTTT.